One sample yielded the 8 T cell receptor beta chains listed below, sequenced in a study of human T cells and chemical hapten exposure (dated by TCRdb to the early 2020s). The protocol used for the library was 5' RACE. Sequenced using an Illumina MiSeq. TCRdb ran its own pipeline on the public reads, namely fastp trimming at Q25 and MiXCR clone calling, and kept in-frame beta chains. Every CDR3 protein is listed once, alongside the most common genes and DNA of its rows. In all, the sample holds about 80,000 distinct CDR3 sequences, and under 10% of those were seen once. The ten largest clones represent 2% to 2.5% of the sample. Total RNA was extracted from unfractionated whole blood collected in Tempus Blood RNA tubes. These receptors came from a male donor in good health.

The chain employs TRBV6-2 or TRBV6-3 and TRBJ1-1; D gene uncertain. The CDR3 contains 13 residues. CDR1 and CDR2 (germline): MNHEY, SVGEGT. V gave up 6 bases and J gave up 0 bases, with 8 bases separating them. CDR3 sequence (DNA): TGTGCCAGCAGGCCCACCCTGAACACTGAAGCTTTCTTT. Its protein is CASRPTLNTEAFF.

This chain uses TRBV14 with TRBJ2-3; D gene ambiguous. Per the germline V gene, CDR1 is SGHDN and CDR2 is FVKESK. The ends were cut back, 4 bases at V and 2 bases at J, with 10 bases in the middle. The CDR3 length is 14 residues. The CDR3 sequence is CASSLLGDTDTQYF. CDR3 nucleotides: TGTGCCAGCAGCCTGCTGGGCGACACAGATACGCAGTATTTT.

Ten or more counts support this clonotype. The rearrangement uses TRBV7-9 and TRBJ2-1, with D perhaps matching TRBD2 (5 bases). This CDR3 comprises 12 residues. The ends were cut back, 5 bases at V and 8 bases at J, with 10 bases in the middle. Per the germline V gene, CDR1 is SEHNR and CDR2 is FQNEAQ (reference sequence). The CDR3 nucleotides are TGTGCCAGCAGCCAGCCCGGGGATGAGCAGTTCTTC. Translated, it gives CASSQPGDEQFF.

This clonotype was recorded a few times. This sequence joins TRBV14 and TRBJ2-7; 9 bases map to TRBD1. From germline, CDR1 is SGHDN and CDR2 FVKESK. The trim removed 4 bases at V and 2 bases at J, leaving 6 bases unmatched. The CDR3 covers 15 residues. The CDR3 DNA is TGTGCCAGCAGCCCTATCGGACAGGGGCCCTACGAGCAGTACTTC. This codes for CASSPIGQGPYEQYF.

This clonotype has a handful of counts. The chain combines TRBV7-2 with TRBJ2-3, with 11 bases identical to TRBD2. Trimming removed 4 bases from V and 1 base from J; junction bases left unmatched: 7. This CDR3 comprises 17 residues. Germline-derived CDR1 and CDR2 are SGHTA and FQGNSA. The CDR3 spells CASSSYRLAGRTDTQYF. DNA of the CDR3: TGTGCCAGCAGCTCTTATCGACTAGCGGGGCGCACAGATACGCAGTATTTT.

This clonotype was recorded many times. This rearrangement joins TRBV6-1 to TRBJ2-7; TRBD2 agrees at 13 bases. J lost 7 bases, V lost 5 bases, and 8 bases had no gene match. CDR3 size: 15 residues. Per the germline V gene, CDR1 is MNHNS and CDR2 is SASEGT. CDR3 region: CASSPQTSGRKEQYF. CDR3 sequence (DNA): TGTGCCAGCAGTCCCCAGACTAGCGGGAGGAAGGAGCAGTACTTC.

The chain couples TRBV10-3 to TRBJ1-5, with a possible D match to TRBD1 (5 bases). V shed 6 bases and J shed 3 bases, with 9 bases lying between them. From germline, CDR1 is ENHRY and CDR2 SYGVKD. This CDR3 comprises 13 residues. CDR3: CAIRGGANQPQHF. CDR3 DNA sequence: TGTGCCATCAGGGGAGGGGCCAATCAGCCCCAGCATTTT.

The CDR3: CASSKRQGEIPDTQYF. The DNA of the CDR3 is TGTGCCAGCAGCAAGAGACAGGGGGAGATCCCAGATACGCAGTATTTT. The rearrangement joins TRBV7-2 to TRBJ2-3, with TRBD1 identical over 9 bases. V shed 5 bases and J 4 bases; nucleotides not matched to a gene: 10. Germline values: CDR1 SGHTA, CDR2 FQGNSA. CDR3 length: 16 residues.